This paragraph reports one T cell receptor (beta chain). Its antigen has not been determined. No quality values exist for individual bases; no much larger clone is one base distant. The data derive from a study of OX40 agonist ivuxolimab in advanced cancers. About the study as a whole: Ivuxolimab was a fully human IgG2 agonistic monoclonal antibody targeting the costimulatory receptor OX40 (CD134). The paper describes the monotherapy dose-escalation part (N ≈ 52 patients) of the phase I trial of ivuxolimab. Intravenous ivuxolimab was administered to patients every 2 weeks at six dose levels: 0.01, 0.1, 0.3, 1.5, 3 and 10 mg/kg. The dose-escalation cohort was roughly 87% male with a mean age of 60 years, ranging from about 20 to 85. Three dose-escalation patients achieved partial responses, one with hepatocellular carcinoma and two with cutaneous melanoma. Among the roughly 52 dose-escalation patients, roughly 20 had hepatocellular carcinoma, 15 melanoma, 9 renal cell carcinoma and 9 head and neck cancer. Prior anti-PD-1, anti-PD-L1 or anti-CTLA-4 therapy was permitted, and checkpoint inhibitors had been received by around 39% of dose-escalation patients. Peripheral TCRbeta sequencing was intended to test whether TCR sequence diversity was altered and clonal T-cell expansion was caused by ivuxolimab. Study-level results and caveats: Antigen specificity was not determined for the clonally expanded peripheral T cells. After ivuxolimab, more expanded clones were found on average in CD8+ T cells than in CD4+ T cells. In partial responders in the 0.1-3.0 mg/kg groups, normalized peripheral clonal expansion was found to be among the lowest, especially among CD8+ T cells. At doses from 0.1 to 3.0 mg/kg, clonal expansion was seen in both CD4+ and CD8+ blood T cells between baseline and week 6. Low levels of normalized T-cell clonal expansion were also seen in some nonresponding patients.

Genomic DNA was isolated from the sorted cells so that the TCRbeta CDR3 region could be sequenced. TCRbeta CDR3 regions were sequenced using the immunoSEQ Assay. TCRdb limited this immuneACCESS table to in-frame rearrangements with V and J called. A share of clones is missing; checked studies link under half to unresolved V genes, and the rest is unexplained. In this sample the table shows roughly 58,000 clones, nearly 95% of which occur a single time. The ten top clones hold about 17% of the sample. The trial excluded patients who had a history of autoimmune disease or who were on systemic immunosuppression. Peripheral blood for TCR sequencing was collected from all dose cohorts at baseline, on cycle 4 day 1, and on cycle 7 day 1. The samples were taken from a phase I, first-in-human, multicenter, open-label dose-escalation trial of ivuxolimab. Adults with locally advanced or metastatic head and neck squamous cell, hepatocellular, melanoma or renal cell carcinoma were enrolled in the trial. Before TCR sequencing, CD4+ and CD8+ T cells were separately sorted from peripheral blood.

The specimen was CD4+ or CD8+ T cells sorted from blood, collected in a trial of the OX40 agonist ivuxolimab. This sequence originates from an adult with an advanced solid tumor such as melanoma, head and neck, liver or kidney cancer.

The CDR3 region reads CSATSGPGYEQYF. The DNA is TGCAGCGCCACCTCCGGGCCGGGCTACGAGCAGTACTTC. This receptor chain uses TRBV29-1 and TRBJ2-7; too little of a D gene remains to name it. V and J are truncated by 7 bases and 3 bases respectively, leaving an intervening sequence of 16 bases. From the cysteine through the phenylalanine, the CDR3 covers 13 amino acids. Only the CDR3 portion is preserved as DNA: 39 bases, with reading frame beginning at the first base. According to the germline V gene, CDR1 reads SQVTM and CDR2 reads ANQGSEA.